Following are 22 T cell receptor beta chains from one sample sequenced in a study of CD8+ T cells in alopecia areata. After isolation, RNA underwent reverse transcription to generate cDNA as the sequencing template. The assay was immunoSEQ multiplex PCR, and TCRdb's table has in-frame clones only and misses some. In the table there are approximately 61,000 clones, approximately 96% of which are singletons. This specimen consisted of CD8+ T cells sorted from blood, obtained at week 0. All receptors come from a human donor with alopecia areata.

The chain joins TRBV6-6 to TRBJ2-7; no clear D gene. This CDR3 region has 13 residues. V lost 0 bases to trimming and J lost 4 bases, with 7 bases between them. The germline CDR1 and CDR2 sequences are MNHNY and SVGAGI (reference sequence). The CDR3 loop reads CASSYSTTYEQYF. The CDR3 DNA follows: TGTGCCAGCAGTTACTCTACCACGTACGAGCAGTACTTC.

V and J are TRBV11-2 and TRBJ2-1; 8 nucleotides line up with TRBD2. V shed 0 bases and J 4 bases; nucleotides not matched to a gene: 5. Germline loops: CDR1 SGHAT, CDR2 FQNNGV. The CDR3 length is 16 residues. The CDR3 sequence: CASSLDRGGIYNEQFF. DNA of the CDR3: TGTGCCAGCAGCTTAGACCGGGGGGGGATTTACAATGAGCAGTTCTTC.

CDR3 DNA sequence: TGTGCCATCAGTGAGTCGCGCACGATCTACGAGCAGTACTTC. Translation gives CAISESRTIYEQYF. The chain uses TRBV10-3 and TRBJ2-7; D gene unclear. CDR3 length: 14 amino acids. The germline V gene has CDR1 ENHRY and CDR2 SYGVKD. Trimming took 0 bases from V and 3 from J, leaving 9 bases between them.

The chain has TRBV29-1 and TRBJ2-2; no clear D gene. Trimming pared 3 bases from V and 0 bases from J, leaving 8 bases between. Looked up from germline, CDR1 is SQVTM and CDR2 is ANQGSEA. The CDR3 runs to 14 residues. This CDR3 reads CSVDGGPNTGELFF. The CDR3 DNA reads TGCAGCGTTGACGGCGGACCGAACACCGGGGAGCTGTTTTTT.

V and J are TRBV29-1 and TRBJ2-7; 10 bases align to TRBD1. There are 14 residues in the CDR3. Trimming removed 6 bases from V and 4 bases from J; junction bases left unmatched: 9. Looked up from germline, CDR1 is SQVTM and CDR2 is ANQGSEA. The CDR3, as DNA: TGCAGCGTCAGCCGGGACAGGGGCATTTACGAGCAGTACTTC. This gives the protein CSVSRDRGIYEQYF.

This rearrangement joins TRBV6-5 to TRBJ2-7; TRBD2 is a possible D gene (5 bases). Trimming removed 1 base from V and 0 bases from J, with 10 bases in between. CDR1 and CDR2 (germline): MNHEY, SVGAGI. The CDR3 totals 15 residues. The CDR3 sequence is CASSYLPGSSYEQYF. The CDR3 DNA follows: TGTGCCAGCAGTTACTTACCGGGGTCCTCCTACGAGCAGTACTTC.

The rearrangement uses TRBV7-3 and TRBJ1-2, with a tentative D call TRBD1 (5 bases). The CDR3 has 15 residues. CDR1 and CDR2 (germline): SGHTA, FQGTGA. V lost 5 bases and J 0 bases, leaving 13 bases between the germline ends. CDR3 region: CASSPGATTNYGYTF. The CDR3 DNA is TGTGCCAGCAGCCCCGGGGCCACTACTAACTATGGCTACACCTTC.

The chain uses TRBV7-9 and TRBJ1-1; no clear D gene. The CDR3 extends over 18 amino acids. V was trimmed by 4 bases and J by 1 base, leaving 22 bases between them. Germline CDR1 and CDR2: SEHNR and FQNEAQ (reference sequence). CDR3: CASSSPRRAETRNTEAFF. In nucleotides, the CDR3 is TGTGCCAGCAGCTCCCCCCGGAGGGCAGAAACTCGGAACACTGAAGCTTTCTTT. Based on the CDR3 plus reference TRBV7-9 and TRBJ1-1, the full variable domain is DTGVSQNPRHKITKRGQNVTFRCDPISEHNRLYWYRQTLGQGPEFLTYFQNEAQLEKSRLLSDRFSAERPKGSFSTLEIQRTEQGDSAMYLCASSSPRRAETRNTEAFFGQGTRLTVV.

The V call is TRBV6-5, the J call TRBJ2-3; TRBD2 agrees at 10 bases. Germline lookup yields CDR1 MNHEY and CDR2 SVGAGI. This CDR3 contains 15 residues. V trimming: 6 bases; J trimming: 5 bases; junction bases outside the gene matches: 8. This CDR3 is CASSLVAGGIDTQYF. The CDR3 nucleotides read TGTGCCAGCAGCCTTGTAGCGGGGGGCATAGATACGCAGTATTTT.

The rearrangement uses TRBV2 and TRBJ2-7; 7 bases are shared with TRBD2. The CDR3 has 14 residues. J gave up 0 bases and V 8 bases, and 7 bases lay outside the gene matches. CDR1 is SNHLY and CDR2 is FYNNEI in the germline V gene. The CDR3 reads CASSLAESSYEQYF. The CDR3 DNA sequence: TGTGCCAGCTCGCTAGCGGAGAGCTCCTACGAGCAGTACTTC.

The chain recombines TRBV7-9 with TRBJ2-7; tentative D call: TRBD1 (6 bases). V lost 7 bases to trimming and J lost 0 bases, with 13 bases between them. This CDR3 is 14 amino acids long. Germline values: CDR1 SEHNR, CDR2 FQNEAQ (reference sequence). The CDR3: CASTRGQTSYEQYF. The CDR3 bases are TGTGCCAGCACCCGCGGACAGACCTCCTACGAGCAGTACTTC.

This chain joins TRBV2 and TRBJ2-7; unclear D gene. The CDR3 totals 11 residues. V was cut by 0 bases and J by 7 bases, with 4 bases left in between. Germline values: CDR1 SNHLY, CDR2 FYNNEI. The CDR3 region has the DNA TGTGCCAGCAGTGAAGCCCCGGAGCAGTACTTC. This encodes CASSEAPEQYF.

CDR3 protein: CAIRDRAHEQFF. CDR3 nucleotide sequence: TGTGCCATCAGGGACAGGGCCCATGAGCAGTTCTTC. The V gene is TRBV10-3, the J gene TRBJ2-1, with 8 bases lining up with TRBD1. This CDR3 comprises 12 residues. Germline lookup yields CDR1 ENHRY and CDR2 SYGVKD. The junction had 3 bases not matched to a gene; V was cut back by 6 bases and J by 8 bases.

The J gene is TRBJ1-5, the V gene TRBV5-6; unclear D gene. The germline V gene has CDR1 SGHDT and CDR2 YYEEEE. V gave up 2 bases and J gave up 7 bases, with 13 bases separating them. The CDR3 contains 14 residues. DNA of the CDR3: TGTGCCAGCAGCTTCGGTACCCTCGGGCAGCCCCAGCATTTT. Protein product: CASSFGTLGQPQHF.

V is TRBV4-1 and J is TRBJ2-7; D is perhaps TRBD1 (5 bases). Trimming removed 2 bases at V and 6 bases at J, with 11 bases between. The CDR3 is 13 amino acids. CDR1 and CDR2 (germline): MGHRA, YSYEKL. CDR3 sequence reads: CASSQTRVSEQYF. The DNA for the CDR3 is TGCGCCAGCAGCCAAACCAGGGTATCCGAGCAGTACTTC.

V usage is TRBV7-9 and J usage is TRBJ1-6; D is unresolved. The germline V gene has CDR1 SEHNR and CDR2 FQNEAQ (reference sequence). The CDR3 runs to 13 residues. The V and J ends lost 3 bases and 7 bases respectively, with 7 bases between them. The CDR3 sequence is CASSLGYNSPLHF. CDR3 DNA sequence: TGTGCCAGCAGCTTGGGATACAATTCACCCCTCCACTTT.

This clone was recorded once. The chain links TRBV27 to TRBJ2-5; TRBD2 aligns across 8 bases. The tail of the sequence fits TRBJ2-7 better, so the J call may be wrong. The CDR3 is made up of 15 amino acids. Germline CDR1 reads MNHEY; CDR2 reads SMNVEV (reference sequence). DNA of the CDR3: TGTGCCAGCAGTCCAGAGCGGGGGTTGTCCTACGAGCAGTACTTC. Protein sequence: CASSPERGLSYEQYF.

V gene TRBV6-5 combines with J gene TRBJ2-7; D is unresolved. V was trimmed by 10 bases and J by 3 bases, leaving 19 bases between them. Germline V gene lookup returns CDR1 MNHEY and CDR2 SVGAGI. The CDR3 is made up of 14 amino acids. The CDR3 DNA follows: TGTGCCAACAGCCAAAAGTCGGAGAACTACGAGCAGTACTTC. Encoded protein: CANSQKSENYEQYF.

V usage is TRBV5-1 and J usage is TRBJ1-6; D is unclear. CDR1 is SGHRS and CDR2 is YFSETQ in the germline V gene. With 4 bases removed from V and 8 bases from J, the gap between germline ends came to 16 bases. The CDR3 covers 15 residues. CDR3 coding DNA: TGCGCCAGCAGCCCAAGGGATAAGCGGGATTCACCCCTCCACTTT. This sequence encodes CASSPRDKRDSPLHF.

The CDR3 here is CASSSQLLGGYTF. CDR3 bases: TGTGCCAGCAGTTCCCAACTCCTGGGCGGCTACACCTTC. V and J are TRBV6-5 and TRBJ1-2; D uncertain. The ends were cut back, 4 bases at V and 8 bases at J, with 14 bases in the middle. The germline CDR1 and CDR2 sequences are MNHEY and SVGAGI. This CDR3 is built from 13 residues.

The rearrangement joins TRBV6-5 to TRBJ2-1; 12 bases match TRBD2. V was pared by 5 bases and J by 8 bases, with 7 bases of the junction left unmatched. This CDR3 spans 15 amino acids. Germline loops: CDR1 MNHEY, CDR2 SVGAGI. In DNA, the CDR3 is TGTGCCAGCAGTCTAGCGGGGGGGCCCCTGGATGAGCAGTTCTTC. Translating gives CASSLAGGPLDEQFF.

The chain employs TRBV9 and TRBJ2-5; possible D gene TRBD1, 7 bases. Germline CDR1 reads SGDLS; CDR2 reads YYNGEE. The V end was cut by 1 base, the J end by 4 bases, with 14 bases between. The CDR3 consists of 15 residues. This CDR3 reads CASSVYRQGGETQYF. CDR3 nucleotides: TGTGCCAGCAGCGTATATAGACAGGGAGGAGAGACCCAGTACTTC.